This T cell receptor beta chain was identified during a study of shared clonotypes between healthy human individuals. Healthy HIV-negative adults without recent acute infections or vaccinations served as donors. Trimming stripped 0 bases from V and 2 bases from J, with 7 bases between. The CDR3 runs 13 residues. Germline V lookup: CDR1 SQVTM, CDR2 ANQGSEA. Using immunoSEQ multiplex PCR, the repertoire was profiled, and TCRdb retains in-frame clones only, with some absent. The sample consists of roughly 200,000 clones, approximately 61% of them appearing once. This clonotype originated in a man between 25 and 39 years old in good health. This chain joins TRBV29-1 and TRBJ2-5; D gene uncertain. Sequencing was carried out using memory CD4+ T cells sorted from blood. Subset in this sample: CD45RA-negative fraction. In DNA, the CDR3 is TGCAGCGTTGAAGATCCTAGGCAAGAGACCCAGTACTTC. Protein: CSVEDPRQETQYF.